Listed below are T cell receptor beta chains from one sample, sequenced in a study of cytomegalovirus exposure and HLA in healthy donors. TCRdb's table, derived via immunoSEQ multiplex PCR, lists solely in-frame clones and lacks some. The table shows around 150,000 clones, with 60% to 85% occurring only once. The sample consisted of PBMCs. Receptors originate from a man aged 25 to 40 in good health and CMV-seropositive. Each CDR3 is given with its conserved first and last residue. A D gene is named only where the DNA matches it firmly. A clone size is listed for some rows: how often the clone was seen (once, few, many), or a class if it is expanded.

j_gene | abundance | v_gene | d_gene | CDR3nt | CDR3aa
TRBJ2-3 | NA | TRBV6-1 | TRBD2 | TGTGCCAGCAGTGATGGACTAGCGGGGGAAGTGGATACGCAGTATTTT | CASSDGLAGEVDTQYF
TRBJ1-1 | NA | TRBV9 | NA | TGTGCCAACAGCGTGAGGGTGGACACTGAAGCTTTCTTT | CANSVRVDTEAFF
TRBJ2-5 | NA | TRBV5-1 | TRBD2 | TGCGCCAGCAGTCCGAGCGGGGGAGAGGAGACCCAGTACTTC | CASSPSGGEETQYF
TRBJ1-2 | NA | TRBV18 | NA | TGTGCCAGCTCACCACCCGAACGAGTTTATGGCTACACCTTC | CASSPPERVYGYTF
TRBJ2-3 | NA | TRBV9 | NA | TGTGCCAGCAGCCCCCCAGAGGACACAGATACGCAGTATTTT | CASSPPEDTDTQYF
TRBJ1-1 | NA | TRBV9 | NA | TGTGCCAGCAGCCTCCAATGGGGAGGGACTGAAGCTTTCTTT | CASSLQWGGTEAFF
TRBJ2-6 | once | TRBV5-1 | TRBD1 | TGCGCCAGCAGCTCCTGGACAGGCAACTCTGGGGCCAACGTCCTGACTTTC | CASSSWTGNSGANVLTF
TRBJ1-1 | NA | TRBV5-6 | TRBD1 | TGTGCCAGCAGCTTGAACGGCAGGGGGTACACTGAAGCTTTCTTT | CASSLNGRGYTEAFF
TRBJ1-3 | few | TRBV6-5 | NA | TGTGCCAGTTCACCACCGGGTCTTTCTGGAAACACCATATATTTT | CASSPPGLSGNTIYF
TRBJ2-3 | NA | TRBV7-2 | TRBD2 | TGTGCCAGCAGCTTAACCCTAGCGGGGGGGATGACAGATACGCAGTATTTT | CASSLTLAGGMTDTQYF
TRBJ1-6 | few | TRBV4-3 | NA | TGCGCCAGCAGCCCCGGGTTTGGGGGCCTAAATTCACCCCTCCACTTT | CASSPGFGGLNSPLHF
TRBJ1-1 | NA | TRBV30 | TRBD1 | TGTGCCTGGATCGGGACAGAAGAAGCTTTCTTT | CAWIGTEEAFF
TRBJ1-2 | few | TRBV29-1 | NA | TGCAGCGTTGAAAGGGGCGCCTTC | CSVERGAF
TRBJ2-7 | once | TRBV28 | NA | TGTGCCAGCAGTTTATCGGAGGCTAGGGTTAAGGAGCAGTACTTC | CASSLSEARVKEQYF
TRBJ2-7 | once | TRBV6-6 | NA | TGTGCCAGCAGGAGGGACTACGAGCAGTACTTC | CASRRDYEQYF
TRBJ2-3 | NA | TRBV27 | TRBD1 | TGTGCCAGCAGTTTCATCGGACAGGGGTTGTCTAGCACAGATACGCAGTATTTT | CASSFIGQGLSSTDTQYF
TRBJ1-1 | NA | TRBV7-9 | TRBD1 | TGTGCCAGCAGCTCGGGACAGGGGATCGACACTGAAGCTTTCTTT | CASSSGQGIDTEAFF
TRBJ2-3 | NA | TRBV6-5 | TRBD1 | TGTGCCAGCAGTTATAGGGGACAGACCACAGATACGCAGTATTTT | CASSYRGQTTDTQYF
TRBJ2-3 | NA | TRBV9 | TRBD2 | TGTGCCAGCAGCCCCACTGGAGCGGGGGGGCGATCAGATACGCAGTATTTT | CASSPTGAGGRSDTQYF
TRBJ2-3 | NA | TRBV10-3 | NA | TGTGCCATCAGTGAGTCGCAGGGGACAGATACGCAGTATTTT | CAISESQGTDTQYF
TRBJ2-5 | NA | TRBV29-1 | NA | TGCAGCGTTCCCCGGGACTTCCAAGAGACCCAGTACTTC | CSVPRDFQETQYF
TRBJ1-5 | few | TRBV6-5 | TRBD1 | TGTGCCAGCAGTTACACACAGGGGGGCAATCAGCCCCAGCATTTT | CASSYTQGGNQPQHF
TRBJ2-7 | NA | TRBV5-4 | NA | TGTGCCAGCAGCCCTGGGTCTAGCTACGAGCAGTACTTC | CASSPGSSYEQYF
TRBJ2-3 | NA | TRBV4-1 | TRBD2 | TGCGCCAGCAGCCAAGCGGCACTAGCGGGGTATAGCACAGATACGCAGTATTTT | CASSQAALAGYSTDTQYF
TRBJ2-7 | once | TRBV6-1 | NA | TGTGCCAGCACATCGAGCTCCTACGAGCAGTACTTC | CASTSSSYEQYF
TRBJ2-7 | few | TRBV30 | TRBD1 | TGTGCCTGGACGATGGACAGGGTGTCCGAGCAGTACTTC | CAWTMDRVSEQYF
TRBJ2-5 | NA | TRBV4-3 | TRBD1 | TGCGCCAGCAGCCAGGGACAGGGGGCGAGAGAGCAGTACTTC | CASSQGQGAREQYF
TRBJ2-1 | NA | TRBV28 | NA | TGTGCCAGCAGGGCGATAGGGGCTCCCTACAATGAGCAGTTCTTC | CASRAIGAPYNEQFF
TRBJ2-7 | once | TRBV4-3 | NA | TGCGCCAGCAGCCAAGAGTATTCCCCCCACGAGCAGTACTTC | CASSQEYSPHEQYF
TRBJ2-2 | NA | TRBV19 | TRBD2 | TGTGCCAGTATTTCGGGGGGGTACACCGGGGAGCTGTTTTTT | CASISGGYTGELFF
TRBJ2-7 | few | TRBV7-2 | NA | TGTGCCAGCAGCTCAGGGTTCTACGAGCAGTACTTC | CASSSGFYEQYF
TRBJ2-3 | NA | TRBV5-4 | TRBD2 | TGTGCCAGCAGCTCAATGACTAGCGGGGGGGGTATGGATACGCAGTATTTT | CASSSMTSGGGMDTQYF
TRBJ2-7 | NA | TRBV10-3 | NA | TGTGCCATCAGTGAGACAGGGTCTGGCGAGCAGTACTTC | CAISETGSGEQYF
TRBJ2-7 | NA | TRBV4-3 | NA | TGCGCCAGCAGCCAAGTTAGCGACGAGCAGTACTTC | CASSQVSDEQYF
TRBJ1-5 | NA | TRBV4-1 | TRBD1 | TGCGCCAGCAGCCAAGAGGGACAGATTGGCAATCAGCCCCAGCATTTT | CASSQEGQIGNQPQHF
TRBJ1-1 | NA | TRBV5-1 | NA | TGCGCCAGCAGCTTGGGGGGGCAGAATGAAGCTTTCTTT | CASSLGGQNEAFF
TRBJ1-6 | NA | TRBV10-3 | TRBD1 | TGTGCCATAGGACAGGCTTTGGATTCACCCCTCCACTTT | CAIGQALDSPLHF
TRBJ2-6 | few | TRBV5-1 | NA | TGCGCCAGCAGCTTGACGGTCTCTGGGGCCAACGTCCTGACTTTC | CASSLTVSGANVLTF
TRBJ2-2 | NA | TRBV9 | TRBD2 | TGTGCCAGCGACGCGGGAGCAAACGCCGGGGAGCTGTTTTTT | CASDAGANAGELFF
TRBJ2-5 | NA | TRBV6-1 | TRBD1 | TGTGCCAGCAGGGGGACAGGGGGCGGTGAGACCCAGTACTTC | CASRGTGGGETQYF
TRBJ2-7 | few | TRBV5-6 | NA | TGTGCCAGCAGCTTGGGCGCAGGCGAGCAGTACTTC | CASSLGAGEQYF
TRBJ1-2 | NA | TRBV19 | TRBD1 | TGTGCCACACAGGGGTTGAGCGGCTACACCTTC | CATQGLSGYTF
TRBJ1-4 | NA | TRBV5-1 | TRBD1 | TGCGCCAGCAGCCCCCTCGTAGGGGGCGAAAAACTGTTTTTT | CASSPLVGGEKLFF
TRBJ1-1 | NA | TRBV6-4 | NA | TGTGCCAGCAGTGGAGAGATCGGGGCTGAAGCTTTCTTT | CASSGEIGAEAFF
TRBJ1-1 | NA | TRBV5-1 | NA | TGCGCCAGCAGGCCGGCGGGGGGCCCTGAAGCTTTCTTT | CASRPAGGPEAFF
TRBJ1-6 | NA | TRBV7-2 | TRBD1 | TGTGCCACCAACCAGGGGGTAGTTAATTCACCCCTCCACTTT | CATNQGVVNSPLHF
TRBJ2-7 | once | TRBV30 | TRBD1 | TGTGCCTGGGCGACAGGGATGGAGCAGTACTTC | CAWATGMEQYF